The present TCR beta chain was sequenced within a study of T cells in Graves' hyperthyroidism and ophthalmopathy. Overall study results and limits: In validation, the model predicted ophthalmopathy. These predictions came a median approximately six months before onset.

This CDR3 comprises 15 residues. The germline V and J ends were trimmed by 0 bases and 0 bases, with 11 bases remaining between them. Germline V gene sequence: CDR1 DFQATT, CDR2 SNEGSKA (reference sequence). Amplification yielded TCR beta CDR3 regions, with RNA transcripts as the source. Initially, a first-round RT-PCR of the TCR CDR3 employed the HTBI primer set. MiXCR, applied by TCRdb to the multiplex PCR reads, yields one record per CDR3 protein. The sample holds a few hundred thousand distinct CDR3 sequences, roughly a sixth seen once. In this sample, this clonotype turned up many times. Its specificity is unknown. Patients were excluded because of uncontrolled infection, other autoimmune disease, pregnancy or lactation.

The receptor was derived from a woman aged 40 to 50 with Graves' ophthalmopathy. The V call is TRBV20-1, the J call TRBJ1-1; no clear D gene. Sequencing used blood. The CDR3 sequence: CSARDLGVMNTEAFF. In DNA, the CDR3 is TGCAGTGCTAGAGATCTTGGGGTGATGAACACTGAAGCTTTCTTT.